This T cell receptor beta chain was retrieved from a study of CD8+ T cells in alopecia areata. On the study more broadly: After 6 to 18 months of tofacitinib, follow-up continued 6 months off drug.

Peripheral blood and lesional scalp punch biopsies were taken from alopecia areata patients. CDR1 is SEHNR and CDR2 is FQNEAQ in the germline V gene (reference sequence). The junction had 1 base not matched to a gene; V was cut back by 2 bases and J by 1 base. The CDR3 runs to 14 residues. Reverse transcription of extracted RNA yielded cDNA, which provided the sequencing template. Method: immunoSEQ multiplex PCR; TCRdb's copy keeps in-frame clones and lacks some. Among under 20,000 clones listed, under 75% were seen once. The V and J genes are TRBV7-9 and TRBJ1-1; 7 bases agree with TRBD1. The sequence derives from a human donor with alopecia areata. This specimen consisted of skin, obtained at week 0. The CDR3 DNA reads as TGTGCCAGCAGCTTAAGGGGGCCGAACACTGAAGCTTTCTTT. Translation: CASSLRGPNTEAFF.